This TCR beta chain emerged from a study of T cells in Graves' hyperthyroidism and ophthalmopathy. Study-level information: Peripheral blood was drawn at first diagnosis, prior to all treatment.

Ten or more counts support this clonotype. Researchers amplified the TCR beta CDR3 regions from RNA transcripts. First-round RT-PCR targeting the TCR CDR3 was performed with the HTBI primer set. TCRdb itself ran the multiplex PCR reads through MiXCR, one entry per CDR3 protein. The sample contains 300,000 to 450,000 distinct CDR3 sequences, 15% to 20% of which appear only once. The CDR3 sequence is 17 residues long. Germline-derived CDR1 and CDR2 are MDHEN and SYDVKM. V lost 2 bases and J lost 5, with 21 bases in between. Diagnosis rested on symptoms, serum thyroxine and TRAb, thyroid ultrasound, and orbital computed tomography. The PBMCs were sourced from fresh peripheral blood (around 9.9 ml).

This receptor was taken from a woman in her 30s with Graves' hyperthyroidism that later progressed to Graves' ophthalmopathy. This chain uses TRBV28 with TRBJ2-5; tentatively, D is TRBD2 (6 bases). What was sequenced was blood. The CDR3 DNA sequence: TGTGCCAGCAGTTTAGCCGCCAACCTCCCTCGGGGGGAGACCCAGTACTTC. Translation gives CASSLAANLPRGETQYF.